A selection of T cell receptor beta chains follows, all from one sample in a study of cytotoxic CD8 clonotypes in ibrutinib-treated CLL. Generated by immunoSEQ multiplex PCR, the TCRdb table keeps only in-frame clones and is missing some. The sample holds some 130,000 clones, 70% to 90% seen once. The sequencing here drew on PBMCs, taken after 24 months of ibrutinib treatment. The source is a human donor with chronic lymphocytic leukemia. CDR3s include the opening cysteine and the closing phenylalanine or tryptophan. The D gene is left open where the match is weak. Part of the rows lack a size; the others show once, few, many or a class for expanded clones.

clone_size: NA
j_call: TRBJ1-2
d_call: TRBD1
v_call: TRBV28
cdr3_nt: TGTGCCAGCACGGACAGGGATGGCTACACCTTC
cdr3_aa: CASTDRDGYTF

clone_size: NA
j_call: TRBJ1-4
d_call: NA
v_call: TRBV7-9
cdr3_nt: TGTGCCAGCAGCTTAGTTGGGGGTCCCAGCGAAGAACTGTTTTTT
cdr3_aa: CASSLVGGPSEELFF

clone_size: NA
j_call: TRBJ1-1
d_call: TRBD1
v_call: TRBV7-9
cdr3_nt: TGTGCCAGCAGCCTCAGACAGGGCGGCACTGAAGCTTTCTTT
cdr3_aa: CASSLRQGGTEAFF

clone_size: NA
j_call: TRBJ1-1
d_call: NA
v_call: TRBV27
cdr3_nt: TGTGCCAGCAGTCGGGAGGGTCAAGCTTTCTTT
cdr3_aa: CASSREGQAFF

clone_size: NA
j_call: TRBJ2-7
d_call: TRBD1
v_call: TRBV11-3
cdr3_nt: TGTGCCAGCAGCTTGGGGACAGGGCCCTCCTACGAGCAGTACTTC
cdr3_aa: CASSLGTGPSYEQYF

clone_size: NA
j_call: TRBJ2-7
d_call: TRBD2
v_call: TRBV28
cdr3_nt: TGTGCCAGCAGACCCGGCGGGAGCTCCTACGAGCAGTACTTC
cdr3_aa: CASRPGGSSYEQYF

clone_size: NA
j_call: TRBJ1-2
d_call: TRBD1
v_call: TRBV7-8
cdr3_nt: TGTGCCAGCAGCTTAGGGGACAGAAACTATGGCTACACCTTC
cdr3_aa: CASSLGDRNYGYTF

clone_size: NA
j_call: TRBJ1-2
d_call: NA
v_call: TRBV28
cdr3_nt: TGTGCCAGCAGTTTGGGCACCTTGGGCTACACCTTC
cdr3_aa: CASSLGTLGYTF

clone_size: NA
j_call: TRBJ2-1
d_call: TRBD1
v_call: TRBV9
cdr3_nt: TGTGCCAGCAGCCCAGGGGGCAATGAGCAGTTCTTC
cdr3_aa: CASSPGGNEQFF

clone_size: NA
j_call: TRBJ2-1
d_call: NA
v_call: TRBV5-5
cdr3_nt: TGTGCCAGCAGCTTATCCAGGCTCGGGACCTACAATGAGCAGTTCTTC
cdr3_aa: CASSLSRLGTYNEQFF

clone_size: NA
j_call: TRBJ1-1
d_call: NA
v_call: TRBV5-1
cdr3_nt: TGCGCCAGCAGCTTTGGGACGGCGATGAACACTGAAGCTTTCTTT
cdr3_aa: CASSFGTAMNTEAFF

clone_size: NA
j_call: TRBJ1-2
d_call: TRBD1
v_call: TRBV10-3
cdr3_nt: TGTGCCATCACCAACCGGGACAGGGGTAACTATGGCTACACCTTC
cdr3_aa: CAITNRDRGNYGYTF

clone_size: NA
j_call: TRBJ1-2
d_call: NA
v_call: TRBV5-6
cdr3_nt: TGTGCCAGCAGCTTGCAGGTGACAGTATATATGGTGTTAGGCTACACCTTC
cdr3_aa: CASSLQVTVYMVLGYTF

clone_size: few
j_call: TRBJ2-3
d_call: NA
v_call: TRBV6-4
cdr3_nt: TGTGCCAGCAGCCAAACCAGTAGCACAGATACGCAGTATTTT
cdr3_aa: CASSQTSSTDTQYF

clone_size: few
j_call: TRBJ1-2
d_call: TRBD1
v_call: TRBV5-1
cdr3_nt: TGCGCCAGCAGCTCCTCCTCCGGGACAGGCTATGGCTACACCTTC
cdr3_aa: CASSSSSGTGYGYTF

clone_size: NA
j_call: TRBJ2-4
d_call: TRBD1
v_call: TRBV5-4
cdr3_nt: TGTGCCAGCAGGTCACCGGGACAGGGAAGGGGGCTAGCCAAAAACATTCAGTACTTC
cdr3_aa: CASRSPGQGRGLAKNIQYF

clone_size: NA
j_call: TRBJ2-7
d_call: NA
v_call: TRBV28
cdr3_nt: TGTGCCAGCAGTCGGCCCCAGGGCGAGCAGTACTTC
cdr3_aa: CASSRPQGEQYF

clone_size: NA
j_call: TRBJ2-5
d_call: TRBD2
v_call: TRBV5-4
cdr3_nt: TGTGCCAGCAGCTTGGGAAGCGGGGCCTTCCAAGAGACCCAGTACTTC
cdr3_aa: CASSLGSGAFQETQYF

clone_size: once
j_call: TRBJ1-1
d_call: NA
v_call: TRBV19
cdr3_nt: TGTGCCACTGTAGTAGGGGGACCCACTGAAGCTTTCTTT
cdr3_aa: CATVVGGPTEAFF

clone_size: NA
j_call: TRBJ2-7
d_call: TRBD2
v_call: TRBV9
cdr3_nt: TGTGCCAGCAGCGTAGGGGCTAGCGGGCTATCCTACGAGCAGTACTTC
cdr3_aa: CASSVGASGLSYEQYF

clone_size: once
j_call: TRBJ2-7
d_call: NA
v_call: TRBV28
cdr3_nt: TGTGCCAGCAGTTATGGTTTCCAGGGATCGTACTTC
cdr3_aa: CASSYGFQGSYF

clone_size: NA
j_call: TRBJ2-3
d_call: NA
v_call: TRBV29-1
cdr3_nt: TGCAGCGTTTTGGGGTCGGTAAGAGGCACAGATACGCAGTATTTT
cdr3_aa: CSVLGSVRGTDTQYF

clone_size: few
j_call: TRBJ1-3
d_call: NA
v_call: TRBV30
cdr3_nt: TGTGCCTGGAGTTCGGGAGGAAACACCATATATTTT
cdr3_aa: CAWSSGGNTIYF

clone_size: NA
j_call: TRBJ2-1
d_call: NA
v_call: TRBV28
cdr3_nt: TGTGCCAGCAGTTTGCCCCGGACCACCTACAATGAGCAGTTCTTC
cdr3_aa: CASSLPRTTYNEQFF

clone_size: NA
j_call: TRBJ1-2
d_call: TRBD1
v_call: TRBV19
cdr3_nt: TGTGCCAGTAACAGGGGCACTAACTATGGCTACACCTTC
cdr3_aa: CASNRGTNYGYTF

clone_size: once
j_call: TRBJ2-1
d_call: NA
v_call: TRBV4-1
cdr3_nt: TGCGCCAGCAGCCAAGATGTCGGGACCATGCTGTTCTTC
cdr3_aa: CASSQDVGTMLFF

clone_size: NA
j_call: TRBJ2-7
d_call: NA
v_call: TRBV7-2
cdr3_nt: TGTGCCAGCAGACACGGACTATTCCGCTCCTACGAGCAGTACTTC
cdr3_aa: CASRHGLFRSYEQYF